The 19 T cell receptor beta chains presented below share a single source sample, sequenced in a study of T-cell memory formation after mild COVID-19. TCRdb reprocessed the 5' RACE reads with MiXCR, giving one entry per CDR3 protein. Of 300,000 to 350,000 distinct CDR3 sequences listed, 15% to 20% are singletons. Sequencing used PBMCs or a T cell subset sorted from them (not recorded which). The receptor set was obtained from a young man who had mild COVID-19 (a few samples of this study predate the infection). Cell type and time point are not known.

This clonotype was seen a few times. The chain links TRBV2 to TRBJ2-2; the match to TRBD1 covers 7 bases. Trimming cost V 7 bases and J 5 bases; bases outside gene matches: 7. CDR1 and CDR2 (germline): SNHLY, FYNNEI. The CDR3 covers 14 residues. The CDR3 protein is CASKGPGGTGELFF. The CDR3 DNA sequence: TGTGCCAGCAAGGGACCAGGGGGAACCGGGGAGCTGTTTTTT.

This clonotype turned up a few times. The chain combines TRBV11-2 with TRBJ2-5, with 13 positions matching TRBD2. From germline, CDR1 is SGHAT and CDR2 FQNNGV. The CDR3 is 17 amino acids. J lost 2 bases, V lost 0 bases, and 3 bases had no gene match. CDR3 protein: CASSLEGTSGEQETQYF. The CDR3 DNA is TGTGCCAGCAGCTTAGAGGGGACTAGCGGGGAACAAGAGACCCAGTACTTC.

The V call is TRBV4-3, the J call TRBJ1-2; D is undetermined. The CDR3 length is 14 residues. Per the germline V gene, CDR1 is LGHNA and CDR2 is YSLEER. V shed 0 bases and J shed 2 bases, with 7 bases lying between them. CDR3 residues: CASSQDSLNYGYTF. The CDR3 region has the DNA TGCGCCAGCAGCCAAGATAGCCTGAACTATGGCTACACCTTC.

The gene calls are TRBV6-2 or TRBV6-3 and TRBJ1-2, with D maybe TRBD1 (5 bases). The length of the CDR3 is 14 residues. V lost 7 bases and J lost 1, with 13 bases in between. CDR1 is MNHEY and CDR2 is SVGEGT in the germline V gene. The CDR3 protein is CASNAGGYNYGYTF. DNA of the CDR3: TGTGCCAGCAACGCGGGGGGTTATAACTATGGCTACACCTTC.

The chain couples TRBV7-6 to TRBJ1-6, with a possible D match to TRBD1 (5 bases). The CDR3 contains 14 residues. Between the trimmed V and J ends, which lost 5 bases and 8 bases, there was a span of 13 bases. CDR1 is SGHVS and CDR2 is FNYEAQ in the germline V gene. The CDR3 DNA reads TGTGCCAGCAGCCCAACGGGGGGAGATTCACCCCTCCACTTT. It is translated as CASSPTGGDSPLHF. Looking up the rest from reference TRBV7-6 and TRBJ1-6 gives the full variable domain: GAGVSQSPRYKVTKRGQDVALRCDPISGHVSLYWYRQALGQGPEFLTYFNYEAQQDKSGLPNDRFSAERPEGSISTLTIQRTEQRDSAMYRCASSPTGGDSPLHFGNGTRLTVT.

Regarding this clonotype: The final CDR3 position lacks the conserved phenylalanine or tryptophan, pointing to a likely read error. This chain connects TRBV20-1 to TRBJ2-2, with 8 nucleotides matching TRBD2. Germline values: CDR1 DFQATT, CDR2 SNEGSKA (reference sequence). Trimming cost V 3 bases and J 3 bases; bases outside gene matches: 3. There are 14 residues in the CDR3. The DNA of the CDR3 is TGCAGTGCTAGCGGGGGGGCGGACACCGGGGAGCTGTTTTGT. Encoded protein: CSASGGADTGELFC.

The chain uses TRBV7-8 and TRBJ1-2; weak D call: TRBD1 (5 bases). V dropped 6 bases and J dropped 0 bases, with 17 bases sitting between them. Germline lookup yields CDR1 SGHVS and CDR2 FQNEAQ. The CDR3 totals 16 residues. The DNA for the CDR3 is TGTGCCAGCAGGGCCCAAACGGGGGAAGCTAACTATGGCTACACCTTC. Amino acid sequence: CASRAQTGEANYGYTF. Looking up the rest from reference TRBV7-8 and TRBJ1-2 gives the full variable domain: GAGVSQSPRYKVAKRGQDVALRCDPISGHVSLFWYQQALGQGPEFLTYFQNEAQLDKSGLPSDRFFAERPEGSVSTLKIQRTQQEDSAVYLCASRAQTGEANYGYTFGSGTRLTVV.

The J gene is TRBJ2-7, the V gene TRBV20-1; TRBD2 matches at 7 bases. The germline gives CDR1 DFQATT, CDR2 SNEGSKA (reference sequence). This CDR3 contains 11 residues. V gave up 3 bases and J gave up 4 bases; unmatched junction bases: 0. In DNA, the CDR3 is TGCAGTGCTAGGGGAGGGTACGAGCAGTACTTC. Translated: CSARGGYEQYF.

The chain couples TRBV3-1 to TRBJ2-2, with 8 bases identical to TRBD1. CDR3 length equals 17 residues. From germline, CDR1 is LGHDT and CDR2 YNNKEL (reference sequence). Trimming took 1 base from V and 0 from J; bases not matched to a gene: 4. The CDR3 DNA reads as TGTGCCAGCAGCCAAGGAAGACAGGGGACGAACACCGGGGAGCTGTTTTTT. Amino acids: CASSQGRQGTNTGELFF.

This clonotype was seen repeatedly, ten times or more. The chain uses TRBV29-1 and TRBJ2-2, with 8 bases identical to TRBD1. The germline V gene encodes CDR1 SQVTM and CDR2 ANQGSEA. Unmatched junction bases numbered 7, after V lost 6 bases and J lost 7 bases. The CDR3 is made up of 13 amino acids. The DNA of the CDR3 is TGCAGCGTCGCGGACAGGGAAGGCGGGGAGCTGTTTTTT. Translating gives CSVADREGGELFF.

The V and J genes are TRBV2 and TRBJ2-7; D call uncertain. The CDR3 totals 13 residues. The germline V and J ends were trimmed by 11 bases and 2 bases, with 16 bases remaining between them. The V gene's germline CDR1 is SNHLY and CDR2 FYNNEI. The CDR3: CAGIERLTYEQYF. The DNA for the CDR3 is TGTGCCGGTATTGAGAGGTTAACCTACGAGCAGTACTTC.

The CDR3 region has the DNA TGTGCCAGCAGCTTTGGAACCAGGGTAGGCTCTGGAAACACCATATATTTT. This encodes CASSFGTRVGSGNTIYF. The rearrangement joins TRBV5-5 to TRBJ1-3, with D maybe TRBD1 (5 bases). Trimming took 2 bases from V and 0 from J, leaving 15 bases between them. From germline, CDR1 is SGHKS and CDR2 YYEKEE (reference sequence). This CDR3 region has 17 residues.

The chain carries TRBV7-2 and TRBJ2-3; TRBD2 aligns across 7 bases. The CDR3 is 16 amino acids. Germline V CDR1 and CDR2: SGHTA, FQGNSA. Trimming at V came to 1 base and at J to 5 bases, leaving 9 bases not matched to a gene. The CDR3 sequence: CASSLGGGTPGDTQYF. The CDR3 nucleotides are TGTGCCAGCAGCTTAGGGGGAGGGACGCCTGGAGATACGCAGTATTTT.

This clonotype was counted between two and nine times. The chain is built from TRBV7-9 and TRBJ1-1; D may be TRBD1 (6 bases). Germline V CDR1 and CDR2: SEHNR, FQNEAQ (reference sequence). The CDR3 totals 13 residues. V lost 6 bases, J lost 4 bases, and 12 bases lay in between. The CDR3 DNA follows: TGTGCCAGCAGTCAGGGGTCTGGCACTGAAGCTTTCTTT. It specifies CASSQGSGTEAFF.

This clonotype was seen only a few times. The rearrangement joins TRBV6-1 to TRBJ2-6, with TRBD1 identical over 7 bases. J lost 4 bases, V lost 7 bases, and 13 bases had no gene match. The CDR3 runs to 17 residues. Germline CDR1 reads MNHNS; CDR2 reads SASEGT. DNA of the CDR3: TGTGCCAGCAACCCCCCGACAGGGTTGTACGGGGCCAACGTCCTGACTTTC. Protein product: CASNPPTGLYGANVLTF.

This clonotype was observed many times. The chain recombines TRBV5-5 with TRBJ1-5, with D unclear. The CDR3 is made up of 14 amino acids. V dropped 4 bases and J dropped 6 bases, with 14 bases sitting between them. CDR1 and CDR2 from the germline V gene are SGHKS and YYEKEE (reference sequence). DNA of the CDR3: TGTGCCAGCAGCCCGGAAGTTCACGGTCAGCCCCAGCATTTT. It is translated as CASSPEVHGQPQHF. Full variable domain (rest looked up from reference TRBV5-5 and TRBJ1-5): DAGVTQSPTHLIKTRGQQVTLRCSPISGHKSVSWYQQVLGQGPQFIFQYYEKEERGRGNFPDRFSARQFPNYSSELNVNALLLGDSALYLCASSPEVHGQPQHFGDGTRLSIL.

The rearrangement uses TRBV20-1 and TRBJ1-2, with TRBD1 matching 12 bases. Losses at the gene ends were 0 bases for V and 6 bases for J; bases not matched to a gene: 5. The CDR3 runs 15 residues. The germline V gene has CDR1 DFQATT and CDR2 SNEGSKA (reference sequence). CDR3 DNA sequence: TGCAGTGCTAGAGATATGGGACAGGGGGCGAATGGCTACACCTTC. This codes for CSARDMGQGANGYTF.

In this sample, this clonotype turned up many times. The rearrangement links TRBV7-9 to TRBJ2-2; no clear D gene. CDR3 length equals 10 residues. Germline V lookup: CDR1 SEHNR, CDR2 FQNEAQ (reference sequence). V lost 6 bases and J 5 bases, leaving 1 base between the germline ends. The CDR3 DNA sequence: TGTGCCAGCAGGACCGGGGAGCTGTTTTTT. It codes for CASRTGELFF.

In this sample, this clonotype turned up a few times. The chain carries TRBV5-6 and TRBJ2-5; unclear D gene. V dropped 4 bases and J dropped 4 bases, with 17 bases sitting between them. The germline V gene has CDR1 SGHDT and CDR2 YYEEEE. This CDR3 region has 15 residues. CDR3 region: CASSPRPRIPETQYF. The CDR3 bases are TGTGCCAGCAGCCCTAGGCCGCGGATCCCAGAGACCCAGTACTTC.